Below are 12 T cell receptor beta chains sequenced from a single sample in a study of cytomegalovirus exposure and HLA in healthy donors. 13 Jbeta primers and 60 Vbeta primers were used for the PCR. Measured with immunoSEQ multiplex PCR; TCRdb has only the in-frame clones, and not every one. The table records around 200,000 clones, around 77% of them present only once. The sample comprised PBMCs. The receptors were sampled from a woman aged 25-40 years in good health and CMV-seropositive.

This clone was observed a handful of times. This chain connects TRBV27 to TRBJ2-7; 8 bases fit TRBD1. Germline lookup yields CDR1 MNHEY and CDR2 SMNVEV (reference sequence). The CDR3 has 15 residues. The V gene end was trimmed by 6 bases and the J gene end by 3 bases; junction bases not matched to a gene: 10. Here the CDR3 reads CASSLGQGGFYEQYF. CDR3 in DNA: TGTGCCAGCAGCCTAGGACAGGGAGGCTTCTACGAGCAGTACTTC.

The V gene is TRBV5-6, the J gene TRBJ1-2; D may be TRBD1 (5 bases). The CDR3 is 16 residues long. Looked up from germline, CDR1 is SGHDT and CDR2 is YYEEEE. V gave up 0 bases and J gave up 4 bases, with 16 bases separating them. CDR3 in DNA: TGTGCCAGCAGCTTGGAAGGAGTGACAGCGAGCTATGGCTACACCTTC. It codes for CASSLEGVTASYGYTF.

The CDR3 DNA is TGCAGCGTTGAACCCGCCCGGGGACAAGAGACCCAGTACTTC. Its protein product is CSVEPARGQETQYF. The rearrangement uses TRBV29-1 and TRBJ2-5, with a weak D call TRBD2 (5 bases). Trimming pared 2 bases from V and 2 bases from J, leaving 12 bases between. This CDR3 is built from 14 residues. From germline, CDR1 is SQVTM and CDR2 ANQGSEA.

This rearrangement joins TRBV5-6 to TRBJ1-2, with 8 bases lining up with TRBD1. The CDR3 sequence is 13 residues long. J lost 7 bases, V lost 6 bases, and 8 bases had no gene match. The V gene's germline CDR1 is SGHDT and CDR2 YYEEEE. CDR3 loop: CASTLQGGRGYTF. For the CDR3, the DNA is TGTGCCAGCACCCTACAGGGGGGACGTGGCTACACCTTC.

The chain is built from TRBV5-1 and TRBJ1-1; D uncertain. V shed 4 bases and J shed 4 bases, with 20 bases lying between them. The CDR3 runs to 16 residues. Germline lookup yields CDR1 SGHRS and CDR2 YFSETQ. This CDR3 is CASSMNRETPSTEAFF. The CDR3 DNA follows: TGCGCCAGCAGCATGAATAGGGAGACACCCTCCACTGAAGCTTTCTTT.

The V and J genes are TRBV28 and TRBJ2-7, with D perhaps matching TRBD1 (5 bases). The germline V gene encodes CDR1 MDHEN and CDR2 SYDVKM. The V and J ends lost 3 bases and 2 bases respectively, with 14 bases between them. The CDR3 contains 15 residues. The chain's CDR3 is CASSFTGTQTYEQYF. The CDR3, as DNA: TGTGCCAGCAGTTTCACAGGTACCCAGACCTACGAGCAGTACTTC.

The CDR3 region has the DNA TGTGCCAGCAGCCGACGGAGGAACACTGAAGCTTTCTTT. Protein product: CASSRRRNTEAFF. The chain employs TRBV7-2 and TRBJ1-1; D call uncertain. This CDR3 has 13 amino acids. CDR1 and CDR2 (germline): SGHTA, FQGNSA. The ends were cut back, 5 bases at V and 1 base at J, with 8 bases in the middle.

This clone showed up just a few times. The V call is TRBV28, the J call TRBJ2-2, with a tentative D call TRBD2 (5 bases). Germline V gene sequence: CDR1 MDHEN, CDR2 SYDVKM. The CDR3 length is 16 residues. The germline V and J ends were trimmed by 5 bases and 1 base, with 14 bases remaining between them. Here the CDR3 reads CASSQTRVGNTGELFF. The DNA of the CDR3 is TGTGCCAGCAGTCAAACGCGGGTGGGGAACACCGGGGAGCTGTTTTTT.

The chain is built from TRBV7-7 and TRBJ2-2, with TRBD1 matching 9 bases. CDR1 SSHAT and CDR2 FNYEAQ come from the germline V gene (reference sequence). Germline trimming cut 5 bases from V and 3 bases from J; bases unmatched to any gene: 1. The CDR3 is 14 amino acids. CDR3 sequence reads: CASSRDRDTGELFF. CDR3 nucleotides: TGTGCCAGCAGCCGGGACAGGGACACCGGGGAGCTGTTTTTT.

A single count supports this clone. The rearrangement uses TRBV5-1 and TRBJ2-3; the match to TRBD2 covers 7 bases. The V gene end was trimmed by 4 bases and the J gene end by 0 bases; junction bases not matched to a gene: 14. The CDR3 length is 18 residues. Germline V lookup: CDR1 SGHRS, CDR2 YFSETQ. The CDR3 nucleotides are TGCGCCAGCAGCCCGGGACTACCCTTCTTTGTTAGCACAGATACGCAGTATTTT. This sequence encodes CASSPGLPFFVSTDTQYF.

This chain connects TRBV29-1 to TRBJ2-2, with TRBD1 matching over 8 bases. The CDR3 spans 17 residues. Germline CDR1 reads SQVTM; CDR2 reads ANQGSEA. Losses at the gene ends were 3 bases for V and 1 base for J; bases not matched to a gene: 10. CDR3 sequence reads: CSVEGLRQGRNTGELFF. DNA for the CDR3: TGCAGCGTTGAGGGGTTAAGACAGGGGAGGAACACCGGGGAGCTGTTTTTT.

The chain recombines TRBV19 with TRBJ1-5, with D tentatively TRBD1 (6 bases). The germline V and J ends were trimmed by 5 bases and 6 bases, with 11 bases remaining between them. This CDR3 comprises 13 residues. Germline V CDR1 and CDR2: LNHDA, SQIVND (reference sequence). CDR3 nucleotide sequence: TGTGCCAGTAGTGTCGGGGGGGCTCAGCCCCAGCATTTT. This encodes CASSVGGAQPQHF.